One and the same sample provided the 25 T cell receptor beta chains below, sequenced in a study of blood T cell repertoires in COVID-19. Data came from immunoSEQ multiplex PCR; TCRdb stores just in-frame clones and leaves some out. This sample has some 400,000 clones, with 89% found just once. The specimen sequenced was PBMCs or T cells enriched from blood (not recorded which). The receptors were gathered from a woman aged 25 to 39 who had recovered from COVID-19.

The chain employs TRBV2 and TRBJ1-4; D might be TRBD1 (5 bases). V was clipped by 3 bases and J by 10 bases, with 15 bases between them. The CDR3 has 14 amino acids. The germline CDR1 and CDR2 sequences are SNHLY and FYNNEI. The CDR3 coding sequence is TGTGCCAGCAGTGAGGAGGGTCTTAGGGGAAAACTGTTTTTT. The encoded protein is CASSEEGLRGKLFF.

The V call is TRBV27, the J call TRBJ2-7; TRBD2 matches 9 bases. Unmatched junction bases numbered 14, after V lost 5 bases and J lost 6 bases. The CDR3 runs to 16 residues. Germline CDR1 is MNHEY and CDR2 is SMNVEV (reference sequence). CDR3 in amino acids: CASSQTTSGAFGEQYF. CDR3 nucleotide sequence: TGTGCCAGCAGTCAGACGACTAGCGGTGCTTTTGGCGAGCAGTACTTC.

The chain has TRBV18 and TRBJ1-5; D is possibly TRBD1 (5 bases). V shed 3 bases and J shed 4 bases, with 13 bases lying between them. The CDR3 length is 15 residues. Per germline, CDR1 KGHSH and CDR2 LQKENI. The CDR3 protein is CASSPGPDRNQPQHF. CDR3 in DNA: TGTGCCAGCTCACCTGGCCCCGACAGAAATCAGCCCCAGCATTTT.

The rearrangement links TRBV11-3 to TRBJ2-3; TRBD2 aligns across 15 bases. J lost 3 bases, V lost 5 bases, and 12 bases had no gene match. Germline CDR1 reads SGHNT; CDR2 reads YENEEA. This CDR3 comprises 19 residues. This CDR3 reads CASSRTIGTSGGQTDTQYF. The DNA of the CDR3 is TGTGCCAGCAGCCGCACTATCGGGACTAGCGGGGGGCAGACAGATACGCAGTATTTT.

CDR3 coding DNA: TGTGCCAGCAGGGATCTAGCGGGAGGCTCCAATGAGCAGTTCTTC. It is translated as CASRDLAGGSNEQFF. J is TRBJ2-1 and V is TRBV12-1; TRBD2, as called in the table, went unchecked against the DNA. TRBV12-1 corresponds to a pseudogene. This CDR3 is 15 amino acids long.

This chain uses TRBV30 with TRBJ1-6; D not certain. The CDR3 length is 14 residues. Germline assignment: CDR1 GTSNPN and CDR2 SVGIG (reference sequence). V lost 0 bases and J lost 7, with 10 bases in between. The CDR3 DNA reads as TGTGCCTGGAGTGTACAGCACTCAAATTCACCCCTCCACTTT. It encodes CAWSVQHSNSPLHF.

The count of this clone is one. The rearrangement links TRBV7-9 to TRBJ1-1; no clear D. CDR3 size: 14 residues. In germline, CDR1 is SEHNR, CDR2 FQNEAQ (reference sequence). Deletions cut 5 bases from V and 4 bases from J, with 14 bases between. For the CDR3, the DNA is TGTGCCAGCAGCCGCGTGGAGGTAGGCACTGAAGCTTTCTTT. This translates into CASSRVEVGTEAFF.

J is TRBJ2-7 and V is TRBV7-3; 9 bases fit TRBD2. Looked up from germline, CDR1 is SGHTA and CDR2 is FQGTGA. The V gene end was trimmed by 9 bases and the J gene end by 2 bases; junction bases not matched to a gene: 5. The CDR3 sequence is 13 residues long. The CDR3 region is CARVAGAPYEQYF. In nucleotides, the CDR3 is TGTGCCAGGGTAGCGGGGGCCCCCTACGAGCAGTACTTC.

This sequence joins TRBV6-1 and TRBJ2-5, with TRBD1 matching over 10 bases. CDR1 and CDR2 (germline): MNHNS, SASEGT. This CDR3 region has 15 residues. V trimming: 2 bases; J trimming: 4 bases; junction bases outside the gene matches: 4. CDR3: CASSEWTGGRETQYF. The CDR3 bases are TGTGCCAGCAGTGAATGGACAGGGGGGAGAGAGACCCAGTACTTC.

This chain joins TRBV3-1 (or the pseudogene TRBV3-2) and TRBJ2-5; TRBD2 aligns across 13 bases. This CDR3 is built from 17 residues. In germline, CDR1 is LGHDT, CDR2 YNNKEL (reference sequence). Trimming at V came to 3 bases and at J to 4 bases, leaving 8 bases not matched to a gene. The CDR3 spells CASSQELGTSGTETQYF. The DNA of the CDR3 is TGTGCCAGCAGCCAGGAACTCGGGACTAGCGGGACAGAGACCCAGTACTTC.

This clone has more than one count but fewer than ten. The rearrangement links TRBV7-9 to TRBJ1-1; no firm D call. V gave up 4 bases and J gave up 0 bases, with 6 bases separating them. CDR3 length equals 13 residues. From germline, CDR1 is SEHNR and CDR2 FQNEAQ (reference sequence). The CDR3 here is CASSYRMNTEAFF. The CDR3 DNA follows: TGTGCCAGCAGCTATCGTATGAACACTGAAGCTTTCTTT.

The gene calls are TRBV27 and TRBJ2-3; the match to TRBD2 covers 7 bases. J was trimmed by 2 bases and V by 2 bases; bases with no gene match: 4. CDR3 length equals 15 residues. Per the germline V gene, CDR1 is MNHEY and CDR2 is SMNVEV (reference sequence). Here the CDR3 reads CASSLLADHTDTQYF. The CDR3 DNA follows: TGTGCCAGCAGTTTACTAGCGGATCACACAGATACGCAGTATTTT.

The chain links TRBV7-3 to TRBJ2-3, with D tentatively TRBD1 (6 bases). CDR3 length: 18 amino acids. The ends were cut back, 1 base at V and 7 bases at J, with 24 bases in the middle. Per the germline V gene, CDR1 is SGHTA and CDR2 is FQGTGA. In DNA form, the CDR3 reads TGTGCCAGCAGCTTAAGGGCCCCGGGACAAGGGGAGTCCTATACGCAGTATTTT. It translates to CASSLRAPGQGESYTQYF.

This clone was picked up a small number of times. The V and J genes are TRBV29-1 and TRBJ1-2; 7 nucleotides line up with TRBD1. Germline lookup yields CDR1 SQVTM and CDR2 ANQGSEA. V was pared by 2 bases and J by 5 bases, with 5 bases of the junction left unmatched. This CDR3 comprises 13 residues. The CDR3 region is CSVERDSGYGYTF. CDR3 nucleotides: TGCAGCGTTGAAAGGGACAGCGGATATGGCTACACCTTC.

The chain couples TRBV7-3 to TRBJ2-5, with 9 bases matching TRBD2. The V gene's germline CDR1 is SGHTA and CDR2 FQGTGA. The CDR3 is made up of 16 amino acids. The junction had 7 bases not matched to a gene; V was cut back by 2 bases and J by 3 bases. CDR3 in amino acids: CASSLAGGGAEETQYF. The CDR3 DNA sequence: TGTGCCAGCAGCTTAGCGGGCGGGGGGGCCGAAGAGACCCAGTACTTC.

The chain uses TRBV30 and TRBJ1-6; weak D call: TRBD1 (5 bases). The CDR3 has 13 amino acids. The germline CDR1 and CDR2 sequences are GTSNPN and SVGIG (reference sequence). Trimming pared 2 bases from V and 11 bases from J, leaving 13 bases between. This CDR3 is CAWSTQGPPPLHF. CDR3 DNA: TGTGCCTGGAGTACGCAGGGCCCCCCACCCCTCCACTTT.

The chain is built from TRBV10-3 and TRBJ2-3, with TRBD1 matching over 7 bases. Germline values: CDR1 ENHRY, CDR2 SYGVKD. The junction had 8 bases not matched to a gene; V was cut back by 4 bases and J by 1 base. This CDR3 comprises 16 residues. The CDR3 loop is CAISVKGARGTDTQYF. The CDR3 region has the DNA TGTGCCATCAGTGTTAAGGGGGCTCGGGGCACAGATACGCAGTATTTT.

This clone was recorded once. This rearrangement joins TRBV29-1 to TRBJ1-2, with a possible D match to TRBD1 (6 bases). The CDR3 loop spans 13 amino acids. V was shortened by 4 bases and J by 6 bases, with 15 bases between the two germline ends. Germline V gene lookup returns CDR1 SQVTM and CDR2 ANQGSEA. The CDR3 coding sequence is TGCAGCGTTGTCACCCAACGACAGGATGGCTACACCTTC. It translates to CSVVTQRQDGYTF.

This clone was recorded once. J is TRBJ2-7 and V is TRBV29-1, with TRBD2 matching 7 bases. J lost 0 bases, V lost 6 bases, and 5 bases had no gene match. Germline V CDR1 and CDR2: SQVTM, ANQGSEA. The length of the CDR3 is 13 residues. CDR3 in DNA: TGCAGCGTCATAGCGGGCAGCTCCTACGAGCAGTACTTC. It translates to CSVIAGSSYEQYF.

The V gene is TRBV9, the J gene TRBJ2-1; D may be TRBD2 (5 bases). Germline values: CDR1 SGDLS, CDR2 YYNGEE. Trimming pared 4 bases from V and 7 bases from J, leaving 21 bases between. The CDR3 is made up of 16 amino acids. CDR3 sequence reads: CASSSERRAEGNEQFF. CDR3 nucleotide sequence: TGTGCCAGCAGCTCAGAAAGGCGAGCGGAAGGAAATGAGCAGTTCTTC.

The chain employs TRBV21-1 and TRBJ2-1; TRBD1, as called in the table, went unchecked against the DNA. TRBV21-1 is a pseudogene locus. The CDR3 covers 15 residues. The CDR3 region is CASRKETGGYNEQFF. The CDR3 nucleotides read TGTGCCAGCAGAAAGGAGACAGGGGGCTACAATGAGCAGTTCTTC.

CDR3 amino acids: CASSQDPGTSGADTQYF. CDR3 sequence (DNA): TGCGCCAGCAGCCAAGACCCCGGGACTAGCGGCGCAGATACGCAGTATTTT. The V gene is TRBV4-1, the J gene TRBJ2-3, with 11 bases matching TRBD2. Germline trimming cut 0 bases from V and 4 bases from J; bases unmatched to any gene: 6. The germline gives CDR1 MGHRA, CDR2 YSYEKL. CDR3 size: 17 residues.

The chain has TRBV29-1 and TRBJ2-1, with no clear D. Germline V CDR1 and CDR2: SQVTM, ANQGSEA. The CDR3 length is 13 residues. The V end lost 0 bases, the J end lost 9 bases, and 12 bases lay between the germline ends. The CDR3 DNA is TGCAGCGTTGAAGATTTTAGCCCCAGTGAGCAGTTCTTC. Its protein product is CSVEDFSPSEQFF.

J is TRBJ2-4 and V is TRBV19; D is perhaps TRBD2 (7 bases). Germline values: CDR1 LNHDA, CDR2 SQIVND (reference sequence). The ends were cut back, 6 bases at V and 6 bases at J, with 18 bases in the middle. The CDR3 extends over 15 amino acids. The CDR3 region has the DNA TGTGCCAGTAGCTTGGGGGGGCCGACTCGAAACATTCAGTACTTC. This sequence encodes CASSLGGPTRNIQYF.

This chain uses TRBV6-5 with TRBJ2-1; possible D gene TRBD1, 5 bases. Germline V gives CDR1 MNHEY, CDR2 SVGAGI. The CDR3 is 14 amino acids. The V end lost 6 bases, the J end lost 5 bases, and 14 bases lay between the germline ends. The CDR3 spells CASSRGKGDNEQFF. The CDR3 DNA is TGTGCCAGCAGCCGTGGGAAAGGGGACAATGAGCAGTTCTTC.